Presented here are 19 T cell receptor beta chains from one specimen sequenced in a study of T cell changes during pregnancy in multiple sclerosis. Clones were sequenced by immunoSEQ multiplex PCR, and TCRdb holds only the in-frame ones, with some missing. The sample includes 50,000 or so clones, around 92% seen only once; the top ten take 0.2% to 0.3%. Material: CD4+ T cells from peripheral blood mononuclear cells, obtained in the third trimester of pregnancy. The receptors originated from a female donor with multiple sclerosis, enrolled in a pregnancy study.

This clone appeared a single time. This rearrangement joins TRBV5-4 to TRBJ2-7; D is uncertain. Trimming pared 3 bases from V and 3 bases from J, leaving 16 bases between. Germline V gene sequence: CDR1 SGHNT, CDR2 YYREEE (reference sequence). The CDR3 runs to 15 residues. Written as DNA, the CDR3 is TGTGCCAGCAGCTCCTCTGAGACTCTCAACTACGAGCAGTACTTC. Amino acids: CASSSSETLNYEQYF. The whole variable domain, filled in from reference TRBV5-4 and TRBJ2-7, reads ETGVTQSPTHLIKTRGQQVTLRCSSQSGHNTVSWYQQALGQGPQFIFQYYREEENGRGNFPPRFSGLQFPNYSSELNVNALELDDSALYLCASSSSETLNYEQYFGPGTRLTVT.

This chain joins TRBV19 and TRBJ1-1; weak D call: TRBD1 (6 bases). The CDR3 is 15 residues long. V lost 7 bases, J lost 0 bases, and 15 bases lay in between. Per germline, CDR1 LNHDA and CDR2 SQIVND (reference sequence). CDR3 in amino acids: CASTWGGAMNTEAFF. Here the CDR3 DNA reads TGTGCCAGTACTTGGGGGGGGGCGATGAACACTGAAGCTTTCTTT.

The chain has TRBV5-4 and TRBJ2-6; TRBD1 aligns across 8 bases. This CDR3 is 17 amino acids long. Germline-derived CDR1 and CDR2 are SGHNT and YYREEE (reference sequence). V was clipped by 3 bases and J by 0 bases; unmatched bases: 5. CDR3 coding DNA: TGTGCCAGCAGCTCCGGGACAGGATCCTCTGGGGCCAACGTCCTGACTTTC. It yields the protein CASSSGTGSSGANVLTF.

The rearrangement uses TRBV6-1 and TRBJ2-7; D gene unclear. The CDR3 totals 13 residues. Looked up from germline, CDR1 is MNHNS and CDR2 is SASEGT. V dropped 3 bases and J dropped 7 bases, with 13 bases sitting between them. The CDR3 protein is CASSDNSLREQYF. In nucleotides, the CDR3 is TGTGCCAGCAGTGATAACTCGCTACGAGAGCAGTACTTC.

The rearrangement uses TRBV28 and TRBJ1-3, with TRBD1 identical over 7 bases. V dropped 6 bases and J dropped 0; count of bases not matched to a gene: 5. The CDR3 runs 15 residues. Germline V gene lookup returns CDR1 MDHEN and CDR2 SYDVKM. CDR3 amino acids: CASRSQGYSGNTIYF. The CDR3 bases are TGTGCCAGCAGATCACAGGGGTACTCTGGAAACACCATATATTTT.

The chain carries TRBV11-2 and TRBJ2-2, with TRBD1 matching 7 bases. V was clipped by 0 bases and J by 5 bases; unmatched bases: 15. The germline V gene encodes CDR1 SGHAT and CDR2 FQNNGV. The CDR3 consists of 19 residues. CDR3 sequence: CASSLDEYRGPLKTGELFF. The CDR3 coding sequence is TGTGCCAGCAGCTTAGATGAATACAGGGGCCCTCTAAAGACCGGGGAGCTGTTTTTT.

The chain combines TRBV5-1 with TRBJ2-6; TRBD1 matches 9 bases. J was trimmed by 0 bases and V by 4 bases; bases with no gene match: 5. Germline V CDR1 and CDR2: SGHRS, YFSETQ. The CDR3 runs 17 residues. This CDR3 reads CASSPGQGFSGANVLTF. Written as DNA, the CDR3 is TGCGCCAGCAGCCCGGGACAGGGCTTCTCTGGGGCCAACGTCCTGACTTTC.

V usage is TRBV6-1 and J usage is TRBJ1-2; D gene ambiguous. The CDR3 totals 11 residues. The V end lost 5 bases, the J end lost 5 bases, and 6 bases lay between the germline ends. Germline CDR1 and CDR2: MNHNS and SASEGT. CDR3: CASSTIYGYTF. The CDR3 nucleotides read TGTGCCAGCAGTACAATTTATGGCTACACCTTC.

V gene TRBV5-8 combines with J gene TRBJ2-1, with TRBD1 matching 9 bases. V dropped 2 bases and J dropped 2; count of bases not matched to a gene: 5. The V gene's germline CDR1 is SGHTS and CDR2 YDEGEE. The CDR3 contains 16 residues. The CDR3 DNA is TGTGCCAGCAGCTTTGGCCGGGACAGGGCCTACAATGAGCAGTTCTTC. This sequence encodes CASSFGRDRAYNEQFF.

The CDR3 DNA follows: TGTGCCAGCACTCCCAATGAAAAACTGTTTTTT. Translating it yields CASTPNEKLFF. This chain uses TRBV25-1 with TRBJ1-4; no clear D. Germline V CDR1 and CDR2: MGHDK, SYGVNS. The CDR3 has 11 residues. V lost 7 bases to trimming and J lost 5 bases, with 5 bases between them.

The V call is TRBV6-1, the J call TRBJ1-2; D not certain. V was trimmed by 2 bases and J by 5 bases, leaving 12 bases between them. The CDR3 covers 14 residues. CDR1 and CDR2 (germline): MNHNS, SASEGT. CDR3 DNA sequence: TGTGCCAGCAGTGAAATAACAATTTCTTATGGCTACACCTTC. Translated: CASSEITISYGYTF.

The chain joins TRBV19 to TRBJ1-1, with 9 bases identical to TRBD1. Germline lookup yields CDR1 LNHDA and CDR2 SQIVND (reference sequence). Germline trimming cut 5 bases from V and 7 bases from J; bases unmatched to any gene: 8. This CDR3 is 14 amino acids long. CDR3 coding DNA: TGTGCCAGTAGTTTTGGACAGGGGCCGGGTGAAGCTTTCTTT. Encoded protein: CASSFGQGPGEAFF.

The rearrangement uses TRBV2 and TRBJ2-3, with D tentatively TRBD2 (5 bases). The CDR3 has 15 residues. Germline V gives CDR1 SNHLY, CDR2 FYNNEI. The V gene lost 6 bases and the J gene lost 2 bases, with 15 bases spanning the gap. In nucleotides, the CDR3 is TGTGCCAGCAGAGAGGACTCCGGAAACACAGATACGCAGTATTTT. Protein product: CASREDSGNTDTQYF. The full variable domain, completed using reference TRBV2 and TRBJ2-3, is EPEVTQTPSHQVTQMGQEVILRCVPISNHLYFYWYRQILGQKVEFLVSFYNNEISEKSEIFDDQFSVERPDGSNFTLKIRSTKLEDSAMYFCASREDSGNTDTQYFGPGTRLTVL.

CDR3 sequence: CASSTLARTGTEVGYTF. The CDR3 nucleotides are TGTGCCAGTAGTACTCTGGCCCGGACAGGGACGGAAGTAGGCTACACCTTC. The rearrangement links TRBV19 to TRBJ1-2; 8 positions match TRBD1. Trimming took 4 bases from V and 8 from J; bases not matched to a gene: 18. The CDR3 contains 17 residues. In germline, CDR1 is LNHDA, CDR2 SQIVND (reference sequence).

V gene TRBV9 combines with J gene TRBJ2-1; D not certain. The germline gives CDR1 SGDLS, CDR2 YYNGEE. V shed 3 bases and J shed 8 bases, with 21 bases lying between them. The CDR3 loop spans 16 amino acids. CDR3 in DNA: TGTGCCAGCAGCGCCGAAGTTAGTCTAGTTAACCATGAGCAGTTCTTC. Protein sequence: CASSAEVSLVNHEQFF.

The chain carries TRBV7-9 and TRBJ1-3; the D is unclear. Trimming removed 1 base from V and 3 bases from J, with 10 bases in between. The germline CDR1 and CDR2 sequences are SEHNR and FQNEAQ (reference sequence). The CDR3 totals 15 residues. The CDR3 DNA reads as TGTGCCAGCAGCTTAGTCGGAGGGTTTGGAAACACCATATATTTT. Amino acid sequence: CASSLVGGFGNTIYF.

The chain couples TRBV6-6 to TRBJ2-1, with a tentative D call TRBD1 (5 bases). Trimming pared 0 bases from V and 10 bases from J, leaving 13 bases between. The length of the CDR3 is 14 residues. Germline CDR1 reads MNHNY; CDR2 reads SVGAGI (reference sequence). The CDR3 DNA reads TGTGCCAGCAGTTACTCGAAGCAGGGCCCGGAGCAGTTCTTC. This translates into CASSYSKQGPEQFF.

V usage is TRBV9 and J usage is TRBJ1-2, with D possibly TRBD1 on 5 matching bases. CDR3 length: 13 amino acids. Per the germline V gene, CDR1 is SGDLS and CDR2 is YYNGEE. V gave up 4 bases and J gave up 4 bases, with 11 bases separating them. CDR3 nucleotide sequence: TGTGCCAGCAGCCCCCCGGGGGGCTATGGCTACACCTTC. It encodes CASSPPGGYGYTF.

The chain uses TRBV6-5 and TRBJ2-1, with D tentatively TRBD2 (5 bases). CDR3 size: 15 residues. Germline V gene data show CDR1 as MNHEY and CDR2 as SVGAGI. Trimming stripped 0 bases from V and 0 bases from J, with 6 bases between. CDR3 coding DNA: TGTGCCAGCAGTTACTCGGGAGTCTCCTACAATGAGCAGTTCTTC. Protein sequence: CASSYSGVSYNEQFF.